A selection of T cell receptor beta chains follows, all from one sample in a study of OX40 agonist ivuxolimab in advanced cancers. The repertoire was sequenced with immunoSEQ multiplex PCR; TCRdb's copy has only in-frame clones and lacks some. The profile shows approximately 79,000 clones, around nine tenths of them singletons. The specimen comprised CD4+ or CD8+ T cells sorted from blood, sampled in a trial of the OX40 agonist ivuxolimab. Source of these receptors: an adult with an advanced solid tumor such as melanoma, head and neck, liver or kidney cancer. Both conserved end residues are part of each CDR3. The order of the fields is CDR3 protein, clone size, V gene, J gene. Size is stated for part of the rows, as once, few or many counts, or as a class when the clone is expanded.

CDR3 protein: CASSEGGQSSGNTIYF
clone size: -
V gene: TRBV7-3
J gene: TRBJ1-3

CDR3 protein: CASSLAGTSYEQYF
clone size: -
V gene: TRBV5-1
J gene: TRBJ2-7

CDR3 protein: CASSDISGSPFGGYTF
clone size: -
V gene: TRBV4-1
J gene: TRBJ1-2

CDR3 protein: CASSLANRGGREKLFF
clone size: -
V gene: TRBV5-4
J gene: TRBJ1-4

CDR3 protein: CASSQGWSSGGTDTQYF
clone size: -
V gene: TRBV4-3
J gene: TRBJ2-3

CDR3 protein: CASSPRGALGANVLTF
clone size: -
V gene: TRBV7-9
J gene: TRBJ2-6

CDR3 protein: CASSFLAGGPADTQYF
clone size: -
V gene: TRBV5-5
J gene: TRBJ2-3

CDR3 protein: CASSLERRGYEQYF
clone size: -
V gene: TRBV7-6
J gene: TRBJ2-7

CDR3 protein: CASSLGQGEQYF
clone size: few
V gene: TRBV6-5
J gene: TRBJ2-7

CDR3 protein: CASSLGALNQPQHF
clone size: -
V gene: TRBV5-6
J gene: TRBJ1-5

CDR3 protein: CASSFGGGGGQPQHF
clone size: once
V gene: TRBV28
J gene: TRBJ1-5

CDR3 protein: CASSYGKGREKLFF
clone size: few
V gene: TRBV6-5
J gene: TRBJ1-4

CDR3 protein: CATTQGALENTEAFF
clone size: -
V gene: TRBV7-2
J gene: TRBJ1-1

CDR3 protein: CAWSVGRTGANEKLFF
clone size: -
V gene: TRBV30
J gene: TRBJ1-4

CDR3 protein: CASSRGDGENTEAFF
clone size: -
V gene: TRBV11-3
J gene: TRBJ1-1

CDR3 protein: CASSLLGGNTEAFF
clone size: -
V gene: TRBV4-3
J gene: TRBJ1-1

CDR3 protein: CASSLGQLAGNTIYF
clone size: -
V gene: TRBV7-9
J gene: TRBJ1-3

CDR3 protein: CSVEDRVDGYTF
clone size: -
V gene: TRBV29-1
J gene: TRBJ1-2

CDR3 protein: CASSSAGTDYGYTF
clone size: few
V gene: TRBV6-5
J gene: TRBJ1-2

CDR3 protein: CASSVSLGYNSPLHF
clone size: -
V gene: TRBV9
J gene: TRBJ1-6

CDR3 protein: CASSLEVRDYGYTF
clone size: -
V gene: TRBV7-2
J gene: TRBJ1-2

CDR3 protein: CAISAGVPNTEAFF
clone size: few
V gene: TRBV10-3
J gene: TRBJ1-1

CDR3 protein: CASEMRGTNTGELFF
clone size: -
V gene: TRBV7-6
J gene: TRBJ2-2

CDR3 protein: CASSLGGADEQFF
clone size: -
V gene: TRBV13
J gene: TRBJ2-1

CDR3 protein: CASSLWYGQQTLKNTGELFF
clone size: -
V gene: TRBV28
J gene: TRBJ2-2

CDR3 protein: CASSESGGESEAFF
clone size: -
V gene: TRBV6-1
J gene: TRBJ1-1

CDR3 protein: CASSAGTTSQETQYF
clone size: few
V gene: TRBV19
J gene: TRBJ2-5

CDR3 protein: CASSVRGLLGEQFF
clone size: -
V gene: TRBV2
J gene: TRBJ2-1

CDR3 protein: CAISAERDSSPLHF
clone size: -
V gene: TRBV10-3
J gene: TRBJ1-6

CDR3 protein: CASSYMNQETQYF
clone size: -
V gene: TRBV6-6
J gene: TRBJ2-5

CDR3 protein: CASSYLTGGAGETQYF
clone size: -
V gene: TRBV6-5
J gene: TRBJ2-5

CDR3 protein: CASSPGQSTNEKLFF
clone size: -
V gene: TRBV5-1
J gene: TRBJ1-4

CDR3 protein: CASSLEAHSYNEQFF
clone size: -
V gene: TRBV11-2
J gene: TRBJ2-1

CDR3 protein: CASRPTVNTEAFF
clone size: -
V gene: TRBV19
J gene: TRBJ1-1

CDR3 protein: CASSLRGQSTGELFF
clone size: -
V gene: TRBV27
J gene: TRBJ2-2

CDR3 protein: CASREQGGDTDTQYF
clone size: -
V gene: TRBV5-4
J gene: TRBJ2-3

CDR3 protein: CASSPGGTGLVSEAFF
clone size: -
V gene: TRBV7-9
J gene: TRBJ1-1

CDR3 protein: CASSSAGGPQETQYF
clone size: once
V gene: TRBV7-7
J gene: TRBJ2-5

CDR3 protein: CASSLALAGINEQFF
clone size: -
V gene: TRBV7-9
J gene: TRBJ2-1

CDR3 protein: CASSYSGQGHGGYTF
clone size: few
V gene: TRBV6-5
J gene: TRBJ1-2

CDR3 protein: CASSMMTDTQYF
clone size: -
V gene: TRBV19
J gene: TRBJ2-3

CDR3 protein: CSVEGQGAVGYTF
clone size: -
V gene: TRBV29-1
J gene: TRBJ1-2

CDR3 protein: CASSYGGTGNTIYF
clone size: -
V gene: TRBV6-6
J gene: TRBJ1-3

CDR3 protein: CASSPSGPNTEAFF
clone size: -
V gene: TRBV5-1
J gene: TRBJ1-1

CDR3 protein: CASSETGSGNTIYF
clone size: -
V gene: TRBV2
J gene: TRBJ1-3

CDR3 protein: CASSPAGGEAFF
clone size: -
V gene: TRBV7-9
J gene: TRBJ1-1

CDR3 protein: CASSFQGQQGRGSPLHF
clone size: few
V gene: TRBV27
J gene: TRBJ1-6

CDR3 protein: CASSYRGNSNQPQHF
clone size: -
V gene: TRBV6-1
J gene: TRBJ1-5

CDR3 protein: CASSLPGYEQYF
clone size: -
V gene: TRBV28
J gene: TRBJ2-7

CDR3 protein: CASSPDDLQGPRIDTQYF
clone size: few
V gene: TRBV5-6
J gene: TRBJ2-3

CDR3 protein: CASSQTFGQVPTPGYTF
clone size: -
V gene: TRBV21-1
J gene: TRBJ1-2

CDR3 protein: CASSLGQGGWNEQFF
clone size: -
V gene: TRBV5-6
J gene: TRBJ2-1

CDR3 protein: CASSLDVYEQYF
clone size: -
V gene: TRBV5-6
J gene: -

CDR3 protein: CASRERGGDNEQFF
clone size: -
V gene: TRBV5-4
J gene: TRBJ2-1

CDR3 protein: CASSARQGSPGETQYF
clone size: -
V gene: TRBV7-9
J gene: TRBJ2-5

CDR3 protein: CSAEGTANEKLFF
clone size: -
V gene: TRBV29-1
J gene: TRBJ1-4

CDR3 protein: CASSSRGTTNTGELFF
clone size: -
V gene: TRBV11-3
J gene: TRBJ2-2

CDR3 protein: CASSSPGQGARLFF
clone size: -
V gene: TRBV11-1
J gene: TRBJ1-4

CDR3 protein: CASGSSDIPRHGYTF
clone size: -
V gene: TRBV12-5
J gene: TRBJ1-2

CDR3 protein: CASSFEGANVLTF
clone size: once
V gene: TRBV7-2
J gene: TRBJ2-6